Each of the 32 T cell receptor beta chains below was sequenced from the same sample in a study of cytomegalovirus exposure and HLA in healthy donors. Primers included in the PCR were 60 Vbeta and 13 Jbeta primers. Produced via immunoSEQ multiplex PCR; TCRdb's table is partial and in-frame only. The sample has 150,000 to 200,000 clones; more than 75% are singletons. The source material was PBMCs. All receptors come from a male donor in good health and CMV-seronegative.

The chain couples TRBV18 to TRBJ1-2; 8 bases line up with TRBD1. V was pared by 4 bases and J by 3 bases, with 1 base of the junction left unmatched. This CDR3 region has 13 residues. Per the germline V gene, CDR1 is KGHSH and CDR2 is LQKENI. CDR3 DNA: TGTGCCAGCTCACAGGGACAGGACTATGGCTACACCTTC. Translation: CASSQGQDYGYTF.

V gene TRBV5-1 combines with J gene TRBJ1-6; D ambiguous. Trimming left V 4 bases short and J 9 bases short, with 17 bases between. The CDR3 length is 15 residues. Germline assignment: CDR1 SGHRS and CDR2 YFSETQ. The chain's CDR3 is CASSPYGEGGSPLHF. In DNA form, the CDR3 reads TGCGCCAGCAGCCCCTACGGGGAGGGCGGTTCACCCCTCCACTTT.

The chain uses TRBV19 and TRBJ1-2, with TRBD1 identical over 7 bases. The CDR3 consists of 14 residues. Germline assignment: CDR1 LNHDA and CDR2 SQIVND (reference sequence). Unmatched junction bases numbered 3, after V lost 5 bases and J lost 0 bases. CDR3: CASSSGGSNYGYTF. The CDR3, as DNA: TGTGCCAGTAGTTCAGGGGGTTCTAACTATGGCTACACCTTC.

The V gene is TRBV29-1, the J gene TRBJ1-1; D is unclear. V was shortened by 3 bases and J by 6 bases, with 17 bases between the two germline ends. The CDR3 runs 14 residues. Germline-derived CDR1 and CDR2 are SQVTM and ANQGSEA. CDR3 in DNA: TGCAGCGTTGAGATGGGGTTATGGAGGGCTGAAGCTTTCTTT. Protein sequence: CSVEMGLWRAEAFF.

The gene calls are TRBV4-3 and TRBJ2-1; maybe TRBD2 (5 bases). Germline V gene data show CDR1 as LGHNA and CDR2 as YSLEER. This CDR3 is built from 14 residues. The germline V and J ends were trimmed by 4 bases and 10 bases, with 17 bases remaining between them. CDR3 region: CASSPRGLAGEQFF. The CDR3 DNA follows: TGCGCCAGCAGCCCCCGAGGGCTAGCTGGGGAGCAGTTCTTC.

The chain carries TRBV11-2 and TRBJ1-6, with TRBD1 matching over 8 bases. Per germline, CDR1 SGHAT and CDR2 FQNNGV. The ends lost 7 bases at V and 7 bases at J; junction bases unmatched: 6. This CDR3 has 14 amino acids. The DNA for the CDR3 is TGTGCCAGCACTCAACGGACAGGGAATTCACCCCTCCACTTT. It specifies CASTQRTGNSPLHF.

The chain carries TRBV5-1 and TRBJ1-5; 8 bases match TRBD1. The CDR3 extends over 16 amino acids. Losses at the gene ends were 0 bases for V and 2 bases for J; bases not matched to a gene: 4. CDR1 and CDR2 (germline): SGHRS, YFSETQ. CDR3 amino acids: CASSLAPTGGNQPQHF. DNA for the CDR3: TGCGCCAGCAGCTTGGCCCCGACAGGGGGCAATCAGCCCCAGCATTTT.

The chain links TRBV5-4 to TRBJ2-1; the D gene is possibly TRBD2 (6 bases). CDR1 is SGHNT, CDR2 YYREEE, per germline (reference sequence). The CDR3 covers 15 residues. V lost 5 bases to trimming and J lost 9 bases, with 21 bases between them. The CDR3 loop is CASSIRGSGVGEQFF. Written as DNA, the CDR3 is TGTGCCAGCAGTATTCGGGGTTCGGGAGTCGGTGAGCAGTTCTTC. Combining the CDR3 with reference TRBV5-4 and TRBJ2-1 gives the whole variable domain ETGVTQSPTHLIKTRGQQVTLRCSSQSGHNTVSWYQQALGQGPQFIFQYYREEENGRGNFPPRFSGLQFPNYSSELNVNALELDDSALYLCASSIRGSGVGEQFFGPGTRLTVL.

The sample holds a few counts of this clone. This chain joins TRBV7-2 and TRBJ1-6; a possible D gene is TRBD1 (5 bases). The V end was cut by 0 bases, the J end by 0 bases, with 12 bases between. Germline V gene data show CDR1 as SGHTA and CDR2 as FQGNSA. The CDR3 has 18 residues. CDR3 nucleotide sequence: TGTGCCAGCAGCTTAGCGCTCCGGGGGAGCTCCTATAATTCACCCCTCCACTTT. Translated: CASSLALRGSSYNSPLHF.

The chain employs TRBV13 and TRBJ1-2; TRBD1 agrees at 8 bases. V was pared by 4 bases and J by 5 bases, with 9 bases of the junction left unmatched. From germline, CDR1 is PRHDT and CDR2 FYEKMQ (reference sequence). This CDR3 is 15 amino acids long. The CDR3 bases are TGTGCCAGCAGCTCGGACAGGGAGGAGACTTATGGCTACACCTTC. Encoded protein: CASSSDREETYGYTF.

This chain uses TRBV10-3 with TRBJ2-7, with 10 bases matching TRBD1. Unmatched junction bases numbered 5, after V lost 9 bases and J lost 3 bases. Germline values: CDR1 ENHRY, CDR2 SYGVKD. The CDR3 consists of 13 residues. CDR3 sequence reads: CAMGQGSDYEQYF. CDR3 coding DNA: TGTGCCATGGGACAGGGGAGTGACTACGAGCAGTACTTC.

CDR3 residues: CASSRGGAANYGYTF. CDR3 nucleotides: TGCGCCAGCAGCCGCGGTGGCGCGGCAAACTATGGCTACACCTTC. V usage is TRBV4-1 and J usage is TRBJ1-2; D call uncertain. In germline, CDR1 is MGHRA, CDR2 YSYEKL. Trimming took off 4 bases at V and 2 bases at J, with 14 bases between the two ends. This CDR3 region has 15 residues.

The rearrangement joins TRBV28 to TRBJ1-5; a weak D match, TRBD1 (5 bases). The CDR3 consists of 14 residues. Germline CDR1 MDHEN, CDR2 SYDVKM. V was clipped by 3 bases and J by 3 bases, with 9 bases between them. Here the CDR3 reads CASSFSGYNQPQHF. The CDR3 DNA reads as TGTGCCAGCAGTTTCTCAGGGTACAATCAGCCCCAGCATTTT.

V is TRBV4-3 and J is TRBJ2-5; 10 nucleotides agree with TRBD2. CDR3 length equals 16 residues. From germline, CDR1 is LGHNA and CDR2 YSLEER. The ends lost 0 bases at V and 5 bases at J; junction bases unmatched: 6. CDR3 nucleotides: TGCGCCAGCAGCCAAGACCAGCGGGGGGGTCTTGAGACCCAGTACTTC. Amino acid sequence: CASSQDQRGGLETQYF.

This chain links TRBV6-6 with TRBJ1-1; 8 bases align to TRBD1. This CDR3 is 12 amino acids long. Germline-derived CDR1 and CDR2 are MNHNY and SVGAGI (reference sequence). The V segment lost 7 bases and the J segment 10 bases; nucleotides outside the gene matches: 8. This CDR3 is CASTNKQGVAFF. CDR3 bases: TGTGCCAGCACCAACAAACAGGGGGTAGCTTTCTTT.

The chain combines TRBV4-2 with TRBJ2-6; TRBD2 aligns across 13 bases. Losses at the gene ends were 4 bases for V and 2 bases for J; bases not matched to a gene: 8. This CDR3 comprises 19 residues. CDR1 and CDR2 from the germline V gene are LGHNA and YNFKEQ. The CDR3 sequence is CASSPPTSGGVAGANVLTF. CDR3 in DNA: TGTGCCAGCAGCCCTCCAACTAGCGGGGGGGTAGCTGGGGCCAACGTCCTGACTTTC.

V and J are TRBV7-2 and TRBJ2-7; 8 positions agree with TRBD2. This CDR3 contains 14 residues. Germline assignment: CDR1 SGHTA and CDR2 FQGNSA. Trimming took 1 base from V and 6 from J; bases not matched to a gene: 5. The CDR3 sequence is CASSLDGRGREQYF. The CDR3 DNA is TGTGCCAGCAGCTTAGACGGGAGGGGTCGCGAGCAGTACTTC.

For the CDR3, the DNA is TGCGCCAGCAGCCGAGGGACTAGCGGTAGGGGGGAGACCCAGTACTTC. As protein: CASSRGTSGRGETQYF. The V gene is TRBV4-1, the J gene TRBJ2-5; 11 bases fit TRBD2. Germline V gives CDR1 MGHRA, CDR2 YSYEKL. The CDR3 is 16 residues long. V gave up 4 bases and J gave up 5 bases; unmatched junction bases: 9.

This clone was detected a few times. V and J are TRBV28 and TRBJ2-7; 8 positions match TRBD2. Trimming removed 6 bases from V and 1 base from J; junction bases left unmatched: 8. The CDR3 has 15 residues. Germline values: CDR1 MDHEN, CDR2 SYDVKM. The CDR3 DNA reads as TGTGCCAGCAGAAGACTTAGCGGGACATCCTACGAGCAGTACTTC. Amino acid sequence: CASRRLSGTSYEQYF.

Comment on this clone: At the DNA level, this CDR3 is encoded by other sequences in the same sample as well. This chain joins TRBV6-4 and TRBJ2-1; no reliable D call. Germline V gene sequence: CDR1 MRHNA, CDR2 SNTAGT. V lost 4 bases to trimming and J lost 7 bases, with 11 bases between them. This CDR3 contains 13 residues. CDR3 bases: TGTGCCAGCAGTGTCAGTAGCCTGAATGAGCAGTTCTTC. Translated, it gives CASSVSSLNEQFF.

The gene calls are TRBV29-1 and TRBJ2-3; TRBD2 matches at 7 bases. CDR1 and CDR2 (germline): SQVTM, ANQGSEA. The CDR3 contains 14 residues. V lost 6 bases, J lost 0 bases, and 6 bases stayed unmatched. CDR3 DNA: TGCAGCGTCTCTAGCGGAGTGAGCACAGATACGCAGTATTTT. Amino acid sequence: CSVSSGVSTDTQYF.

The chain links TRBV19 to TRBJ2-3; 11 bases are a match to TRBD2. The CDR3 covers 16 residues. The V and J ends lost 5 bases and 3 bases, in that order; junction bases with no gene match: 7. CDR1 is LNHDA and CDR2 is SQIVND in the germline V gene (reference sequence). This CDR3 is CASSPRASGGTDTQYF. The DNA for the CDR3 is TGTGCCAGTAGTCCCCGGGCTAGCGGGGGGACAGATACGCAGTATTTT.

This rearrangement joins TRBV5-1 to TRBJ2-6, with D unresolved. Deletions cut 2 bases from V and 3 bases from J, with 18 bases between. The CDR3 extends over 18 amino acids. Per the germline V gene, CDR1 is SGHRS and CDR2 is YFSETQ. The CDR3 loop reads CASSFSGSWAGGANVLTF. The CDR3 nucleotides read TGCGCCAGCAGCTTTTCCGGCAGTTGGGCAGGTGGGGCCAACGTCCTGACTTTC.

V gene TRBV18 combines with J gene TRBJ2-7, with D possibly being TRBD1 (5 bases). CDR3 size: 14 residues. The V gene's germline CDR1 is KGHSH and CDR2 LQKENI. The V end lost 6 bases, the J end lost 2 bases, and 14 bases lay between the germline ends. CDR3 bases: TGTGCCAGCTCCCAAGTACAGGAGACCTACGAGCAGTACTTC. It yields the protein CASSQVQETYEQYF.

V and J are TRBV6-5 and TRBJ2-4; 10 bases line up with TRBD1. CDR3 length: 14 residues. The V gene end was trimmed by 4 bases and the J gene end by 7 bases; junction bases not matched to a gene: 4. Germline V gene sequence: CDR1 MNHEY, CDR2 SVGAGI. CDR3 nucleotide sequence: TGTGCCAGCAGTTCCCGGGACAGGGGTAACATTCAGTACTTC. This encodes CASSSRDRGNIQYF.

This sequence joins TRBV6-4 and TRBJ1-3; weak D call: TRBD1 (5 bases). The CDR3 loop spans 17 amino acids. CDR1 is MRHNA, CDR2 SNTAGT, per germline. The V end lost 7 bases, the J end lost 0 bases, and 19 bases lay between the germline ends. CDR3 in amino acids: CASKPRVGTSSGNTIYF. The DNA of the CDR3 is TGTGCCAGCAAACCCAGGGTTGGAACTTCCTCTGGAAACACCATATATTTT.

This chain connects TRBV6-1 to TRBJ2-1; TRBD2 matches 8 bases. CDR1 is MNHNS and CDR2 is SASEGT in the germline V gene. The CDR3 consists of 12 residues. J was trimmed by 10 bases and V by 3 bases; bases with no gene match: 2. CDR3 DNA sequence: TGTGCCAGCAGTGACATAGCGGGAGAGCAGTTCTTC. Amino acids: CASSDIAGEQFF.

The table lists this clone with many counts. The V and J genes are TRBV7-9 and TRBJ2-3; 13 bases fit TRBD2. CDR1 and CDR2 (germline): SEHNR, FQNEAQ (reference sequence). V trimming: 6 bases; J trimming: 5 bases; junction bases outside the gene matches: 5. CDR3 length: 15 residues. CDR3 DNA sequence: TGTGCCAGCAGTAGGACTAGCGGGAGTGTAGATACGCAGTATTTT. This sequence encodes CASSRTSGSVDTQYF. Looking up the rest from reference TRBV7-9 and TRBJ2-3 gives the full variable domain: DTGVSQNPRHKITKRGQNVTFRCDPISEHNRLYWYRQTLGQGPEFLTYFQNEAQLEKSRLLSDRFSAERPKGSFSTLEIQRTEQGDSAMYLCASSRTSGSVDTQYFGPGTRLTVL.

The J gene is TRBJ1-5, the V gene TRBV6-5, with a tentative D call TRBD1 (6 bases). The CDR3 contains 13 residues. CDR1 is MNHEY, CDR2 SVGAGI, per germline. V was pared by 8 bases and J by 6 bases, with 14 bases between. The CDR3 sequence: CASQRDTTQPQHF. DNA for the CDR3: TGTGCCAGCCAGAGGGACACAACTCAGCCCCAGCATTTT.

The rearrangement uses TRBV6-6 and TRBJ1-5; D may be TRBD1 (5 bases). Between the trimmed V and J ends, which lost 2 bases and 3 bases, there was a span of 11 bases. Germline assignment: CDR1 MNHNY and CDR2 SVGAGI (reference sequence). The CDR3 loop spans 15 amino acids. CDR3 sequence: CASSYDGGVNQPQHF. CDR3 bases: TGTGCCAGCAGTTACGACGGGGGTGTCAATCAGCCCCAGCATTTT.

The chain joins TRBV5-4 to TRBJ2-2; 11 nucleotides agree with TRBD2. The CDR3 length is 15 residues. Germline CDR1 and CDR2: SGHNT and YYREEE (reference sequence). J gave up 4 bases and V 4 bases, and 3 bases lay outside the gene matches. CDR3 sequence (DNA): TGTGCCAGCAGCGTTAGCGGGAGGGTCACCGGGGAGCTGTTTTTT. Encoded protein: CASSVSGRVTGELFF.

The chain recombines TRBV29-1 with TRBJ1-2, with a weak D call TRBD1 (5 bases). CDR3 length: 11 residues. Between the trimmed V and J ends, which lost 7 bases and 7 bases, there was a span of 13 bases. Germline loops: CDR1 SQVTM, CDR2 ANQGSEA. CDR3 nucleotide sequence: TGCAGCGCCGCGAGGGACTTTGGCTACACCTTC. Protein sequence: CSAARDFGYTF.